The count of the clone carrying this T cell receptor beta chain is one. The sample belongs to a study of blood T cell repertoires in COVID-19. Generated by immunoSEQ multiplex PCR, the TCRdb table keeps only in-frame clones and is missing some. The sample holds over 200,000 clones, 75% to 90% seen once. Losses at the gene ends were 5 bases for V and 1 base for J; bases not matched to a gene: 10. The CDR3 length is 16 residues. Per germline, CDR1 SGHTA and CDR2 FQGNSA. The chain uses TRBV7-2 and TRBJ1-1, with 7 positions matching TRBD1. The source is a human donor in a cohort sampled during active COVID-19. Sequences were obtained from peripheral blood. As DNA, the CDR3 is TGTGCCAGCAGCCTTGGGACAGCCCAGAGGAACACTGAAGCTTTCTTT. It codes for CASSLGTAQRNTEAFF.